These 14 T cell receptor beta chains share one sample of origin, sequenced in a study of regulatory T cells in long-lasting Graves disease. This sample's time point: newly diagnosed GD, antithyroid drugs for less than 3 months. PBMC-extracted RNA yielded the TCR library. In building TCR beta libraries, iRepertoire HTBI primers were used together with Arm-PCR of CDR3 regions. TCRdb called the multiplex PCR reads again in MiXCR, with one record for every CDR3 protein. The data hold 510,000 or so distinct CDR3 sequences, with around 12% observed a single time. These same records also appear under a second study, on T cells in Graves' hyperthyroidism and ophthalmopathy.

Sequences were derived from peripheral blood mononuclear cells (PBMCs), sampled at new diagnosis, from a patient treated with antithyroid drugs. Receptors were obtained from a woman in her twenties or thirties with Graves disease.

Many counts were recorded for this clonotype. In nucleotides, the CDR3 is TGTGCCAGCAGTCTACTACCATCGTGGGGATCCACCGGGGAGCTGTTTTTT. Translation gives CASSLLPSWGSTGELFF. The chain recombines TRBV27 with TRBJ2-2, with no clear D. Trimming shortened V by 5 bases and J by 4 bases, and 20 bases separated the two germline ends. This CDR3 has 17 residues. Germline V gene lookup returns CDR1 MNHEY and CDR2 SMNVEV (reference sequence).

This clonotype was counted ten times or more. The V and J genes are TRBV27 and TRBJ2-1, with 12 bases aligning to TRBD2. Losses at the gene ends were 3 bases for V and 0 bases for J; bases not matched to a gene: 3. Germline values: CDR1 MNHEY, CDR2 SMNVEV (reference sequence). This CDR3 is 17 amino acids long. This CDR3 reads CASSLTSGGSSYNEQFF. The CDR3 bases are TGTGCCAGCAGTTTGACTAGCGGGGGAAGCTCCTACAATGAGCAGTTCTTC.

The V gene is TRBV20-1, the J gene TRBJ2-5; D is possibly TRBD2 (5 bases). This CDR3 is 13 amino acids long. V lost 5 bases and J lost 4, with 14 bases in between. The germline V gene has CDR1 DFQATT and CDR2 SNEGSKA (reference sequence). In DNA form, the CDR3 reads TGCAGTGCTCCCCTGGTGGGGAGAGAGACCCAGTACTTC. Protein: CSAPLVGRETQYF.

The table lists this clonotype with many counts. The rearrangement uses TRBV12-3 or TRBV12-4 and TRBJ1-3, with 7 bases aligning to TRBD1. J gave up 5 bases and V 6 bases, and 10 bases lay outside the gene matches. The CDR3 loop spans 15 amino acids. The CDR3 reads CASRGTALPRNTIYF. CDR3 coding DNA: TGTGCCAGCAGAGGGACAGCTCTCCCCCGAAACACCATATATTTT.

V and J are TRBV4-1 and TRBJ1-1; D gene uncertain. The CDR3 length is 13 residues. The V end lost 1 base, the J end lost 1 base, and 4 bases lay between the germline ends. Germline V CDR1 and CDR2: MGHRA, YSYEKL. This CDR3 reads CASSQVANTEAFF. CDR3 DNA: TGCGCCAGCAGCCAAGTGGCGAACACTGAAGCTTTCTTT.

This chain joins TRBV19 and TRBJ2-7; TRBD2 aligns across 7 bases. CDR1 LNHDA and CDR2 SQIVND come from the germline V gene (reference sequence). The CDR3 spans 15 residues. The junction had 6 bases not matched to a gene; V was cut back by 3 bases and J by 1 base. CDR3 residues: CASSIPGGSSYEQYF. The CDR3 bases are TGTGCCAGTAGTATCCCGGGCGGGAGTTCCTACGAGCAGTACTTC.

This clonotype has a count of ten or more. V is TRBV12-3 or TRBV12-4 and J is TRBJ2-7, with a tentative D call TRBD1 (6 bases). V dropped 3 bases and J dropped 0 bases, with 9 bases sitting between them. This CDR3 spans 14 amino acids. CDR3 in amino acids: CASSFQGSSYEQYF. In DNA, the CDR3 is TGTGCCAGCAGTTTTCAGGGGAGCTCCTACGAGCAGTACTTC.

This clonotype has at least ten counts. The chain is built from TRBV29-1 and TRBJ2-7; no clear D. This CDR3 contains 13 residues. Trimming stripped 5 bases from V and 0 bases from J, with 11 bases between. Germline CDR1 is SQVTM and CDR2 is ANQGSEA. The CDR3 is CSVFSAHSYEQYF. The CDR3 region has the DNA TGCAGCGTTTTCTCTGCGCACTCCTACGAGCAGTACTTC.

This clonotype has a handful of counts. The CDR3 DNA is TGTGCCAGCAGCCGCCTGGCAGGGGGTTTATATGGAAACACCATATATTTT. Translated, it gives CASSRLAGGLYGNTIYF. The chain links TRBV7-8 to TRBJ1-3; 7 bases match TRBD1. Trimming removed 5 bases from V and 3 bases from J; junction bases left unmatched: 13. The CDR3 sequence is 17 residues long. Germline CDR1 and CDR2: SGHVS and FQNEAQ. Based on the CDR3 plus reference TRBV7-8 and TRBJ1-3, the full variable domain is GAGVSQSPRYKVAKRGQDVALRCDPISGHVSLFWYQQALGQGPEFLTYFQNEAQLDKSGLPSDRFFAERPEGSVSTLKIQRTQQEDSAVYLCASSRLAGGLYGNTIYFGEGSWLTVV.

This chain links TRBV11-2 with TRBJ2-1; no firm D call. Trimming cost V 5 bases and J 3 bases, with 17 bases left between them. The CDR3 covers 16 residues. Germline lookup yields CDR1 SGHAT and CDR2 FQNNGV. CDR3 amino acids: CASSPGWLTLYNEQFF. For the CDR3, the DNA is TGTGCCAGCAGCCCCGGATGGCTGACCCTCTACAATGAGCAGTTCTTC.

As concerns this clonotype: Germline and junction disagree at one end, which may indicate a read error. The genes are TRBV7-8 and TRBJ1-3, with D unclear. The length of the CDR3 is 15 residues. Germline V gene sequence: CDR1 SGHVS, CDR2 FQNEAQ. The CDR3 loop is CASSPTAFSGNIIYF. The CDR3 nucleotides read TGTGCCAGCAGCCCAACAGCCTTCTCTGGAAACATCATATATTTT.

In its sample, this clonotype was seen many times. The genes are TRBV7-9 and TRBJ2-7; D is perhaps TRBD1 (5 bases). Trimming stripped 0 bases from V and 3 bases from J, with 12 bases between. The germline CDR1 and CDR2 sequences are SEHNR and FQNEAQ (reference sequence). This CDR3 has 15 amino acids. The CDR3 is CASSLAQGSYYEQYF. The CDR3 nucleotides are TGTGCCAGCAGCTTAGCGCAGGGCTCCTACTACGAGCAGTACTTC.

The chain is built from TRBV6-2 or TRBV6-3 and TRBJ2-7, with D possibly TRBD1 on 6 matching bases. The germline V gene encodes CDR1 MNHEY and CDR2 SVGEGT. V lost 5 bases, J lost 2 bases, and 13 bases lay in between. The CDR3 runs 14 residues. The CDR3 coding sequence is TGTGCCAGCAGTCCCCCAGACAGGACCTACGAGCAGTACTTC. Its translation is CASSPPDRTYEQYF.

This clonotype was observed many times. The DNA of the CDR3 is TGTGCCAGCAGCTACCTAGCGGGCGATACCAATGAGCAGTTCTTC. Residues: CASSYLAGDTNEQFF. The rearrangement uses TRBV11-2 and TRBJ2-1; TRBD2 agrees at 8 bases. The CDR3 contains 15 residues. Germline CDR1 is SGHAT and CDR2 is FQNNGV. V shed 4 bases, J shed 6 bases, and the junction held 8 bases outside the gene matches.